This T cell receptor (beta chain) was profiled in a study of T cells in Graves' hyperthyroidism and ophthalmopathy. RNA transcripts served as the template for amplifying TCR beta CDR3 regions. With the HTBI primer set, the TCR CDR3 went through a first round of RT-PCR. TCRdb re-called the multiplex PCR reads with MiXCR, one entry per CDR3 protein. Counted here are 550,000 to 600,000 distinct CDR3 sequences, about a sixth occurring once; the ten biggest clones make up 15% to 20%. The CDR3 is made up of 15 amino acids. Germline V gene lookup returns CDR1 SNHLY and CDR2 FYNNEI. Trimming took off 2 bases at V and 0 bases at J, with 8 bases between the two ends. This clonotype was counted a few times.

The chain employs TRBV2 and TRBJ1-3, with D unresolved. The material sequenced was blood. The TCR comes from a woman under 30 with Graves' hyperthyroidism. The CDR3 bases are TGTGCCAGCAGTGAATGGGCAGCCTCTGGAAACACCATATATTTT. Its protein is CASSEWAASGNTIYF.